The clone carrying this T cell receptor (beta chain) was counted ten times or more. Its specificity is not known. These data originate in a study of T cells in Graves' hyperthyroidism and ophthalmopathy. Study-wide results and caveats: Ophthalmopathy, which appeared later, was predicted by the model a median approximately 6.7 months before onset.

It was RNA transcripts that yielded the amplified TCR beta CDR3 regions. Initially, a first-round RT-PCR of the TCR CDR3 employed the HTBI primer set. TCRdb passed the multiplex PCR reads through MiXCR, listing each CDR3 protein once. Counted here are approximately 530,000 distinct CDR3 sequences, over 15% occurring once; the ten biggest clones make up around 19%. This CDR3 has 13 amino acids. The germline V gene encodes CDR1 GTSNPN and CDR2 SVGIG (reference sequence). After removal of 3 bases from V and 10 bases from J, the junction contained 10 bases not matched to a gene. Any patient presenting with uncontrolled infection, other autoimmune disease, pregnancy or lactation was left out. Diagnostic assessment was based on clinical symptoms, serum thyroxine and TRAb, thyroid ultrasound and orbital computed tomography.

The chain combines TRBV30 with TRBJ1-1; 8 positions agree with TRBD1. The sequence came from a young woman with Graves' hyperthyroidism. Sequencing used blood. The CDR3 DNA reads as TGTGCCTGGAGCGGGACAGGAGGAACCGTAGCTTTCTTT. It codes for CAWSGTGGTVAFF.